What follows is one TCR beta chain and its context. Its target is not known. The sample is drawn from a study of post-analysis software for immune sequencing data. Included in the TCR beta cDNA libraries were unique molecular identifiers. Via MiXCR, TCRdb re-called the PCR reads, giving one row per CDR3 protein. The data contain 250,000 to 300,000 distinct CDR3 sequences, less than 40% of them singletons. Study results and caveats: Significantly lower normalized Chao1 diversity was found in patients with multiple sclerosis relative to controls. Relative to controls, patients had about five TRBV segments at higher frequency, with TRBV5-6, TRBV5-1 and TRBV20-1 among these.

With V trimmed by 2 bases and J by 0 bases, 14 bases remained unmatched. CDR1 is GTSNPN, CDR2 SVGIG, per germline (reference sequence). This CDR3 is 19 amino acids long. The sequencing input was blood. This chain links TRBV30 with TRBJ1-5; 9 bases are a match to TRBD1. The TCR was taken from a girl under 18 with multiple sclerosis. The CDR3 loop is CAWSQGQGTYSYSNQPQHF. Here the CDR3 DNA reads TGTGCCTGGAGTCAAGGACAGGGGACATACTCTTATAGCAATCAGCCCCAGCATTTT.